This T cell receptor (beta chain) was obtained from a study of blood T cell repertoires in COVID-19. Overall study context: Samples of COVID-19 (acute and convalescent) were obtained from the United States, Italy and Spain. Nucleic acid was either cDNA or gDNA, and it came from T cells, B-cell-depleted T cells, or PBMCs.

Study processing details: How many nucleated cells were present was estimated from reference gene primer amplification. Here immunoSEQ multiplex PCR was the method, and the copy in TCRdb shows in-frame clones only, minus some. That table gives V, J and clone size, and the DNA gave D and trimming. The data contain around 150,000 clones, roughly 80% of them singletons. CDR1 and CDR2 (germline): MDHEN, SYDVKM. The junction had 11 bases not matched to a gene; V was cut back by 5 bases and J by 7 bases. The CDR3 totals 16 residues. This clone was picked up one time. The clonotype originates from a man between 65 and 80 years old with acute or convalescent COVID-19. The sequencing input was peripheral blood. This chain uses TRBV28 with TRBJ2-2; TRBD2 matches 9 bases. The CDR3 DNA follows: TGTGCCAGCAGTCCCACCTCTAGCGGGAACGGCGGGGAGCTGTTTTTT. Translated: CASSPTSSGNGGELFF.